The 29 T cell receptor beta chains below all came from one sample that was sequenced in a study of T cell repertoires in cytomegalovirus infection. TCRdb re-derived calls from the reads in MiXCR, one entry per CDR3 protein. The table has some 300,000 distinct CDR3 sequences, approximately 14% seen once. The sequencing input was PBMCs. The receptors derive from a human donor in good health (CMV status not recorded). Some clones in this sample may be carry-over from other donors' samples.

This clonotype came up a few times. This sequence joins TRBV20-1 and TRBJ2-7, with D possibly being TRBD1 or TRBD2 (6 bases each). Germline V gene lookup returns CDR1 DFQATT and CDR2 SNEGSKA (reference sequence). The CDR3 consists of 16 residues. V was trimmed by 5 bases and J by 3 bases, leaving 23 bases between them. The CDR3, as DNA: TGCAGTGCTTCCCCCACACCCTTACAGGGAGGCTACGAGCAGTACTTC. Protein product: CSASPTPLQGGYEQYF.

This clonotype showed up many times. This chain connects TRBV7-2 to TRBJ2-2, with D unresolved. V shed 1 base and J shed 6 bases, with 12 bases lying between them. Per the germline V gene, CDR1 is SGHTA and CDR2 is FQGNSA. The CDR3 extends over 15 amino acids. CDR3 amino acids: CASSLVRALAGELFF. The CDR3 bases are TGTGCCAGCAGCTTAGTGCGAGCGCTAGCCGGGGAGCTGTTTTTT.

This clonotype has a handful of counts. The gene calls are TRBV7-9 and TRBJ1-1, with 7 bases matching TRBD1. CDR1 SEHNR and CDR2 FQNEAQ come from the germline V gene (reference sequence). This CDR3 has 16 residues. The ends lost 6 bases at V and 7 bases at J; junction bases unmatched: 17. CDR3 nucleotides: TGTGCCAGCAGGGCTACGGTAGGGGGCGCAAAGGATGAAGCTTTCTTT. It translates to CASRATVGGAKDEAFF.

This clonotype was counted a few times. The chain couples TRBV20-1 to TRBJ2-2; 12 bases agree with TRBD1. V dropped 5 bases and J dropped 6; count of bases not matched to a gene: 4. Germline V lookup: CDR1 DFQATT, CDR2 SNEGSKA (reference sequence). CDR3 length equals 14 residues. In DNA form, the CDR3 reads TGCAGTGCTGCCGGGACAGGGGGCCCCGGGGAGCTGTTTTTT. Amino acid sequence: CSAAGTGGPGELFF.

This clonotype was detected many times. V is TRBV25-1 and J is TRBJ1-2; possible D gene TRBD1, 6 bases. V was cut by 8 bases and J by 5 bases, with 15 bases left in between. Germline assignment: CDR1 MGHDK and CDR2 SYGVNS. This CDR3 comprises 13 residues. The CDR3 protein is CASEPGTSYGYTF. CDR3 DNA sequence: TGTGCCAGCGAACCCGGGACAAGTTATGGCTACACCTTC.

This clonotype was recorded at least ten times. The rearrangement links TRBV10-3 to TRBJ2-7; 14 bases map to TRBD2. The V gene's germline CDR1 is ENHRY and CDR2 SYGVKD. V gave up 11 bases and J gave up 4 bases; unmatched junction bases: 7. This CDR3 spans 14 amino acids. The CDR3 DNA is TGTGCCCCCCGACTAGCGGGAGGGCGGTACGAGCAGTACGTC. Protein: CAPRLAGGRYEQYV.

The table lists this clonotype with many counts. The chain recombines TRBV7-6 with TRBJ2-7, with 7 bases that match TRBD1. The junction had 12 bases not matched to a gene; V was cut back by 5 bases and J by 5 bases. In germline, CDR1 is SGHVS, CDR2 FNYEAQ. The CDR3 extends over 15 amino acids. The CDR3 spells CASSLGTAVTDEQYF. The CDR3 DNA reads as TGTGCCAGCAGCCTGGGGACAGCAGTAACCGACGAGCAGTACTTC.

This clonotype was seen many times. This chain links TRBV12-3 or TRBV12-4 with TRBJ1-3, with D unclear. Trimming took 6 bases from V and 2 from J, leaving 11 bases between them. There are 14 residues in the CDR3. The CDR3 region is CASSSNKPGNTIYF. DNA of the CDR3: TGTGCCAGCAGCTCTAACAAGCCTGGAAACACCATATATTTT.

The chain carries TRBV20-1 and TRBJ2-2; 11 bases are a match to TRBD2. Trimming at V came to 4 bases and at J to 4 bases, leaving 5 bases not matched to a gene. CDR1 DFQATT and CDR2 SNEGSKA come from the germline V gene (reference sequence). The length of the CDR3 is 15 residues. The CDR3 nucleotides read TGCAGTGCTACCGGGACTAGCGGTCCCACCGGGGAGCTGTTTTTT. This encodes CSATGTSGPTGELFF.

This clonotype turned up a few times. CDR3 in DNA: TGCGCCAGCTCCCGGGACTGGGGGGATGAGCAGTTCTTC. Translation: CASSRDWGDEQFF. V gene TRBV5-1 combines with J gene TRBJ2-1; maybe TRBD2 (6 bases). CDR1 is SGHRS, CDR2 YFSETQ, per germline. V was pared by 7 bases and J by 8 bases, with 16 bases between. This CDR3 is built from 13 residues.

This clonotype was recorded a few times. The chain couples TRBV14 to TRBJ2-7; 8 positions match TRBD2. The CDR3 has 21 amino acids. Germline V gene sequence: CDR1 SGHDN, CDR2 FVKESK. Trimming cost V 0 bases and J 2 bases; bases outside gene matches: 21. DNA of the CDR3: TGTGCCAGCAGCCAAGACCACCCAACCCTTCCCGGACTAGCTGCCGCCTACGAGCAGTACTTC. As protein: CASSQDHPTLPGLAAAYEQYF.

This clonotype was seen many times. The chain combines TRBV5-6 with TRBJ2-1; the match to TRBD2 covers 9 bases. CDR1 and CDR2 from the germline V gene are SGHDT and YYEEEE. Trimming removed 0 bases from V and 3 bases from J; junction bases left unmatched: 4. This CDR3 is 16 amino acids long. CDR3 loop: CASSLGLAGFYNEQFF. CDR3 DNA: TGTGCCAGCAGCTTGGGCCTAGCGGGGTTCTACAATGAGCAGTTCTTC.

Worth noting for this clonotype: A clone one base away is much larger, so this may be a read error. CDR3: CASSQVATGELFF. CDR3 in DNA: TGTGCCAGCAGCCAAGTGGCCACCGGGGAGCTGTTTTTT. The chain couples TRBV14 to TRBJ2-2; no clear D gene. Germline V gene data show CDR1 as SGHDN and CDR2 as FVKESK. This CDR3 has 13 amino acids. The V end lost 1 base, the J end lost 4 bases, and 4 bases lay between the germline ends. The full variable domain, its missing parts supplied by reference TRBV14 and TRBJ2-2, is EAGVTQFPSHSVIEKGQTVTLRCDPISGHDNLYWYRRVMGKEIKFLLHFVKESKQDESGMPNNRFLAERTGGTYSTLKVQPAELEDSGVYFCASSQVATGELFFGEGSRLTVL.

This clonotype has a count of ten or more. The chain recombines TRBV6-1 with TRBJ2-3, with D uncertain. The germline V gene encodes CDR1 MNHNS and CDR2 SASEGT. V lost 7 bases and J 2 bases, leaving 7 bases between the germline ends. The CDR3 extends over 12 amino acids. CDR3 in amino acids: CASMAFTDTQYF. The CDR3 DNA sequence: TGTGCCAGCATGGCCTTCACAGATACGCAGTATTTT.

This clonotype appeared a few times. The chain combines TRBV25-1 with TRBJ1-2; 10 bases agree with TRBD1. Germline CDR1 reads MGHDK; CDR2 reads SYGVNS. The V and J ends lost 3 bases and 4 bases, in that order; junction bases with no gene match: 8. The CDR3 contains 16 residues. The CDR3 region has the DNA TGTGCCAGCAGTGACCTTCGACAGGGGGCCCTCTATGGCTACACCTTC. Its protein is CASSDLRQGALYGYTF.

This sequence joins TRBV5-1 and TRBJ2-5; D gene uncertain. Germline CDR1 and CDR2: SGHRS and YFSETQ. Trimming left V 4 bases short and J 7 bases short, with 8 bases between. The CDR3 sequence is 11 residues long. The CDR3 spells CASSEKGTQYF. CDR3 DNA: TGCGCCAGCAGCGAGAAGGGGACCCAGTACTTC.

This clonotype was seen a handful of times. The chain couples TRBV6-6 to TRBJ1-2, with D possibly TRBD1 on 6 matching bases. There are 13 residues in the CDR3. In germline, CDR1 is MNHNY, CDR2 SVGAGI (reference sequence). V dropped 5 bases and J dropped 3 bases, with 10 bases sitting between them. The CDR3 loop is CASSTKGDYGYTF. The CDR3 DNA follows: TGTGCCAGCAGTACAAAGGGGGACTATGGCTACACCTTC.

This clonotype showed up just a few times. The chain joins TRBV5-1 to TRBJ1-1; tentatively, D is TRBD1 (5 bases). CDR3 length: 13 residues. V lost 5 bases to trimming and J lost 1 base, with 9 bases between them. CDR1 is SGHRS and CDR2 is YFSETQ in the germline V gene. The CDR3 sequence is CASRFRENTEAFF. The CDR3, as DNA: TGCGCCAGCAGATTCAGGGAGAACACTGAAGCTTTCTTT.

The chain couples TRBV2 to TRBJ2-3; D perhaps matches TRBD2 (6 bases). This CDR3 comprises 14 residues. Trimming cost V 6 bases and J 0 bases, with 10 bases left between them. The germline V gene has CDR1 SNHLY and CDR2 FYNNEI. CDR3 DNA: TGTGCCAGCAGACGGGGGATGAGCACAGATACGCAGTATTTT. Translated, it gives CASRRGMSTDTQYF.

This clonotype came up a few times. The chain uses TRBV7-9 and TRBJ1-5, with 8 bases matching TRBD1. This CDR3 region has 14 residues. Trimming cost V 6 bases and J 4 bases; bases outside gene matches: 5. CDR1 and CDR2 from the germline V gene are SEHNR and FQNEAQ (reference sequence). As DNA, the CDR3 is TGTGCCAGCAGAAGACAGGGGCGTAATCAGCCCCAGCATTTT. It yields the protein CASRRQGRNQPQHF.

This clonotype occurred many times. The rearrangement joins TRBV18 to TRBJ2-7; the D is unclear. Germline-derived CDR1 and CDR2 are KGHSH and LQKENI. The V end lost 3 bases, the J end lost 3 bases, and 6 bases lay between the germline ends. The CDR3 has 12 residues. The chain's CDR3 is CASSPSLYEQYF. CDR3 DNA sequence: TGTGCCAGCTCACCTTCACTCTACGAGCAGTACTTC. The full variable domain, completed using reference TRBV18 and TRBJ2-7, is NAGVMQNPRHLVRRRGQEARLRCSPMKGHSHVYWYRQLPEEGLKFMVYLQKENIIDESGMPKERFSAEFPKEGPSILRIQQVVRGDSAAYFCASSPSLYEQYFGPGTRLTVT.

The rearrangement uses TRBV20-1 and TRBJ2-5; D is undetermined. Germline V lookup: CDR1 DFQATT, CDR2 SNEGSKA (reference sequence). Trimming stripped 0 bases from V and 2 bases from J, with 7 bases between. CDR3 size: 13 residues. CDR3 nucleotides: TGCAGTGCTAGAGAGGAGCTACAAGAGACCCAGTACTTC. This encodes CSAREELQETQYF.

This clonotype appeared many times. The rearrangement uses TRBV19 and TRBJ1-5; 8 bases fit TRBD1. CDR1 is LNHDA, CDR2 SQIVND, per germline (reference sequence). The ends lost 5 bases at V and 1 base at J; junction bases unmatched: 7. The CDR3 sequence is 16 residues long. CDR3 DNA sequence: TGTGCCAGTAGTCCATTGACAGGGGAGAGCAATCAGCCCCAGCATTTT. Translated, it gives CASSPLTGESNQPQHF.

The chain joins TRBV6-1 to TRBJ2-5, with 7 bases fitting TRBD2. This CDR3 has 14 amino acids. CDR1 is MNHNS and CDR2 is SASEGT in the germline V gene. J gave up 2 bases and V 10 bases, and 10 bases lay outside the gene matches. DNA for the CDR3: TGTGCCATCGCACCTGGCGGGGGTCAAGAGACCCAGTACTTC. Amino acid sequence: CAIAPGGGQETQYF.

This clonotype occurred many times. The gene calls are TRBV7-8 and TRBJ2-5; 7 bases match TRBD1. The CDR3 contains 15 residues. CDR1 is SGHVS, CDR2 FQNEAQ, per germline. Trimming at V came to 3 bases and at J to 3 bases, leaving 7 bases not matched to a gene. CDR3 sequence: CASSFPGTAKETQYF. CDR3 nucleotide sequence: TGTGCCAGCAGCTTCCCAGGGACAGCTAAAGAGACCCAGTACTTC.

CDR3: CASGQLGMNTEAFF. The CDR3 DNA reads TGTGCCTCTGGACAGTTGGGCATGAACACTGAAGCTTTCTTT. V gene TRBV15 combines with J gene TRBJ1-1, with a possible D match to TRBD1 (6 bases). The CDR3 extends over 14 amino acids. Between the trimmed V and J ends, which lost 11 bases and 0 bases, there was a span of 16 bases. CDR1 is LNHNV and CDR2 is YYDKDF in the germline V gene (reference sequence).

This clonotype has only a few counts. The chain links TRBV5-6 to TRBJ2-2, with D possibly matching TRBD2 (6 bases). V lost 2 bases, J lost 1 base, and 12 bases lay in between. This CDR3 has 16 residues. Germline lookup yields CDR1 SGHDT and CDR2 YYEEEE. The CDR3 region is CASSFVGGENTGELFF. For the CDR3, the DNA is TGTGCCAGCAGCTTTGTTGGCGGGGAGAACACCGGGGAGCTGTTTTTT.

The table lists this clonotype with a few counts. The gene calls are TRBV28 and TRBJ2-1; the match to TRBD2 covers 13 bases. CDR1 is MDHEN, CDR2 SYDVKM, per germline. V was clipped by 2 bases and J by 2 bases; unmatched bases: 3. This CDR3 comprises 17 residues. The CDR3 DNA sequence: TGTGCCAGCAGTTTAGGCGGGACTAGCGGGACCTACAATGAGCAGTTCTTC. Translation: CASSLGGTSGTYNEQFF.

The sample holds many counts of this clonotype. The V gene is TRBV15, the J gene TRBJ1-2; D call uncertain. The V and J ends lost 6 bases and 4 bases respectively, with 12 bases between them. CDR1 and CDR2 (germline): LNHNV, YYDKDF (reference sequence). The CDR3 has 13 amino acids. The CDR3 spells CATRDSGSYGYTF. In nucleotides, the CDR3 is TGTGCCACCAGAGATTCTGGTAGCTATGGCTACACCTTC.